This entry is about one TCR beta chain. The source of the sample is a study of blood T cell repertoires in COVID-19. There are 17 residues in the CDR3. J lost 0 bases, V lost 5 bases, and 9 bases had no gene match. The germline V gene has CDR1 MGHRA and CDR2 YSYEKL. Produced via immunoSEQ multiplex PCR; TCRdb's table is partial and in-frame only. The sample yields some 200,000 clones, around four fifths seen once. The receptor comes from a woman between 65 and 79 years old with COVID-19, enrolled during active disease. The chain has TRBV4-1 and TRBJ2-3; 9 bases are a match to TRBD2. The source material was peripheral blood. CDR3 in amino acids: CASSSRVSGGSTDTQYF. The DNA for the CDR3 is TGCGCCAGCAGCTCAAGAGTTAGCGGGGGAAGCACAGATACGCAGTATTTT.